Listed below are T cell receptor beta chains from one sample, sequenced in a study of T-cell reconstitution after alpha-beta-depleted transplantation in children. TCRdb called the PCR reads again in MiXCR, with one record for every CDR3 protein. In the table there are 200,000 to 250,000 distinct CDR3 sequences, 12% of which are singletons. The specimen comprised PBMCs from the stem cell graft donor, sampled from the stem cell graft. All receptors derive from a human donor who donated a stem cell graft to a child with acute lymphoblastic leukemia. CDR3s include the opening cysteine and the closing phenylalanine or tryptophan. The order of the fields is V gene, J gene, CDR3 protein.

TRBV5-1	TRBJ2-7	CASKAGVGYEQYF
TRBV30	TRBJ1-1	CAWNRGRRDSEAFF
TRBV6-1	TRBJ2-3	CASSEGGWATDTQYF
TRBV7-2	TRBJ2-5	CACSGQGLQETQYF
TRBV14	TRBJ2-1	CASSLTPIYSLRHNEQFF
TRBV20-1	TRBJ2-7	CSATPGTVYEQYF
TRBV27	TRBJ2-5	CASAWDRGLETQYF
TRBV6-1	TRBJ1-6	CASIIDRSLLNSPLHF
TRBV27	TRBJ2-6	CASSSGGSGANGLTF
TRBV7-2	TRBJ2-5	CASSLGGTAQETQYF
TRBV15	TRBJ2-7	CATSRALDRRSRGAYEQYF
TRBV12-3/TRBV12-4	TRBJ2-6	CASSLSHWREGSGANVLTF
TRBV12-3/TRBV12-4	TRBJ1-2	CASSQPIIDRGPYGYTF
TRBV5-5	TRBJ2-2	CASSDPDWRTGELFF
TRBV20-1	TRBJ1-1	CSAQGGTGGTEAFF
TRBV6-5	TRBJ1-1	CASRSNLGQGDTEAFF
TRBV7-2	TRBJ2-2	CASSFDRANTGELFF
TRBV3-1	TRBJ1-2	CASSPYSEAYGDTF
TRBV29-1	TRBJ2-6	CSVTGTGESGANVLTF
TRBV28	TRBJ1-5	CASSFAGVQPQHF
TRBV7-3	TRBJ2-3	CASSFRGRTTDTQYF
TRBV3-1	TRBJ2-7	CAAGIYEQYF
TRBV4-1	TRBJ2-1	CASTLGGPYNEQFF
TRBV18	TRBJ2-3	CASSPPREWDTQYF
TRBV15	TRBJ2-6	CATSRFTGRGLSGANVLTF
TRBV28	TRBJ2-3	CASRSPGTGTDTQYF
TRBV6-2/TRBV6-3	TRBJ2-7	CASSRAQTYEQYF
TRBV10-3	TRBJ2-3	CAISEPAPTDTQYF
TRBV7-2	TRBJ2-2	CASSPAILANTGELFF
TRBV4-3	TRBJ1-1	CASSQDQRGRAEAFF
TRBV20-1	TRBJ2-7	CSASDSWGQYEQYF
TRBV7-2	TRBJ2-5	CASSLGKAGRETQYF
TRBV28	TRBJ2-7	CASSLRTPYEQYF
TRBV7-2	TRBJ2-5	CASSLEWGRVETQYF
TRBV5-1	TRBJ1-6	CASSLFTQGTGNSPLHF
TRBV10-3	TRBJ2-7	CAIEDGLGHEQYF
TRBV20-1	TRBJ2-7	CSADSGGYEQYF
TRBV3-1	TRBJ1-5	CASSQEVGVNQPQHF
TRBV3-1	TRBJ1-1	CASSRTTKMYGLNTEAFF
TRBV9	TRBJ2-6	CASSPTTSGGAGGANVLTF
TRBV11-1	TRBJ2-2	CASSRREGWITYANTGELFF
TRBV29-1	TRBJ1-1	CSVAGPVSSNTEAFF
TRBV10-3	TRBJ2-5	CAIQGEGTQYF
TRBV12-3/TRBV12-4	TRBJ2-3	CASRPDSTDTQYF
TRBV28	TRBJ1-3	CASSLAEGARGNTIYF
TRBV5-1	TRBJ1-1	CASSQTTFAMNTEAFF
TRBV28	TRBJ2-1	CASSLIRRRRKQFF
TRBV28	TRBJ2-3	CASSLGRLAGSFGTQYF